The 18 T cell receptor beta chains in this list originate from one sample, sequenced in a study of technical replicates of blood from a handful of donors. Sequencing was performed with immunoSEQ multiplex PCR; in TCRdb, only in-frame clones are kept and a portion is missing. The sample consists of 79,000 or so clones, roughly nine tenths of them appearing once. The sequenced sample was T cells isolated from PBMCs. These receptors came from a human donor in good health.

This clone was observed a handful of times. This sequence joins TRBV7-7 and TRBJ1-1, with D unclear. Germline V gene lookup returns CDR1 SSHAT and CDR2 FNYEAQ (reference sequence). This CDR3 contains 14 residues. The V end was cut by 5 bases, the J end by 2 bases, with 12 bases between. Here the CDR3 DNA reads TGTGCCAGCAGCCCCCTGCTGGCCAACACTGAAGCTTTCTTT. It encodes CASSPLLANTEAFF.

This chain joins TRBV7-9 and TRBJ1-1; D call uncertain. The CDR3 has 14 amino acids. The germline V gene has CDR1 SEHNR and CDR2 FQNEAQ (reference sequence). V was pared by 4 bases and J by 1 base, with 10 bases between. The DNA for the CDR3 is TGTGCCAGCAGCTCCTTGGCGGAGAACACTGAAGCTTTCTTT. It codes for CASSSLAENTEAFF.

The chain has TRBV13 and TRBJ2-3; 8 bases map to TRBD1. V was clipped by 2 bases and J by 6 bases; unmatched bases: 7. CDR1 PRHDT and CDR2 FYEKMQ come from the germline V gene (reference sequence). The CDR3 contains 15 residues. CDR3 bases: TGTGCCAGCAGCTTACAGGGGGCCTTCGTCGATACGCAGTATTTT. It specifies CASSLQGAFVDTQYF.

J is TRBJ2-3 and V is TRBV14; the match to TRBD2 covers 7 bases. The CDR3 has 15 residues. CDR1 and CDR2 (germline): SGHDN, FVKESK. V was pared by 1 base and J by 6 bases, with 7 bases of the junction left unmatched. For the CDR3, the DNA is TGTGCCAGCAGCCAAGTGACGGGGGGTTGGGATACGCAGTATTTT. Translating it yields CASSQVTGGWDTQYF. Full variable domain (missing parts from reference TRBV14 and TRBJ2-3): EAGVTQFPSHSVIEKGQTVTLRCDPISGHDNLYWYRRVMGKEIKFLLHFVKESKQDESGMPNNRFLAERTGGTYSTLKVQPAELEDSGVYFCASSQVTGGWDTQYFGPGTRLTVL.

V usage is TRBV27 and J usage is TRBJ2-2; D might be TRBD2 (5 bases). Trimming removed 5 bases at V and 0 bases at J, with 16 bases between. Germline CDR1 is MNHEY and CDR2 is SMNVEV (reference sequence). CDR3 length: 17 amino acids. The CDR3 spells CASSLSGFLANTGELFF. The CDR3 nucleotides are TGTGCCAGCAGTCTCTCGGGATTTCTGGCGAACACCGGGGAGCTGTTTTTT.

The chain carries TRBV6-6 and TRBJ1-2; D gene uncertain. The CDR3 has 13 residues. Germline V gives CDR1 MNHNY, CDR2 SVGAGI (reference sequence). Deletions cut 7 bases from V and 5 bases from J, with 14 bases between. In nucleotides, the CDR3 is TGTGCCAGCACCCTCAATTCCGGGTATGGCTACACCTTC. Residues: CASTLNSGYGYTF.

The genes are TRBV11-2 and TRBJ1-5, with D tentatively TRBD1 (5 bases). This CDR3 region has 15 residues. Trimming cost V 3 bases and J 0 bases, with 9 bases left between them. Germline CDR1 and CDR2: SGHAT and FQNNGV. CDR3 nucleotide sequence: TGTGCCAGCAGCTTTCGGGGGACTAGCAATCAGCCCCAGCATTTT. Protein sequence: CASSFRGTSNQPQHF. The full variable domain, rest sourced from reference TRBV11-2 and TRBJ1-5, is EAGVAQSPRYKIIEKRQSVAFWCNPISGHATLYWYQQILGQGPKLLIQFQNNGVVDDSQLPKDRFSAERLKGVDSTLKIQPAKLEDSAVYLCASSFRGTSNQPQHFGDGTRLSIL.

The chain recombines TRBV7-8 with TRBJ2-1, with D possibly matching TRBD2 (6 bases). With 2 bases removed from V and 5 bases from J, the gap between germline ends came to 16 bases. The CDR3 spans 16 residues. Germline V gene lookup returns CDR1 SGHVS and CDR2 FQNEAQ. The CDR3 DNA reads TGTGCCAGCAGCTTAAACCTACGGACTACAGACAATGAGCAGTTCTTC. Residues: CASSLNLRTTDNEQFF.

The CDR3 protein is CASSLGQGAPEQYF. The CDR3 DNA reads as TGTGCCAGCAGCTTAGGACAGGGGGCTCCCGAGCAGTACTTC. The chain has TRBV7-9 and TRBJ2-7, with TRBD1 identical over 10 bases. V lost 1 base and J lost 6; bases outside the gene matches: 3. The V gene's germline CDR1 is SEHNR and CDR2 FQNEAQ (reference sequence). CDR3 length: 14 amino acids.

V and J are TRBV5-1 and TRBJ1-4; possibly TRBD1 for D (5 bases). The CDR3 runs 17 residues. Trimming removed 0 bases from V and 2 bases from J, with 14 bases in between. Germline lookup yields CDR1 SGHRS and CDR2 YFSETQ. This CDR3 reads CASSLDPGLRTNEKLFF. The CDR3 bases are TGCGCCAGCAGCTTGGATCCAGGGCTGAGGACTAATGAAAAACTGTTTTTT.

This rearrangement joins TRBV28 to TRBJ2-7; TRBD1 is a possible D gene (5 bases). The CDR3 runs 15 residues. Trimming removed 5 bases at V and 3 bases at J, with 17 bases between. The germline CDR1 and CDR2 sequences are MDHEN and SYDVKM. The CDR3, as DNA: TGTGCCAGCAGTCAGGACACCGGGCGTATCTACGAGCAGTACTTC. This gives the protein CASSQDTGRIYEQYF.

This chain's CDR3 is CASSLGKRDSGSYNEQFF. For the CDR3, the DNA is TGCGCCAGCAGCTTGGGGAAACGGGACTCGGGCTCCTACAATGAGCAGTTCTTC. The rearrangement uses TRBV5-1 and TRBJ2-1; D might be TRBD2 (6 bases). Germline V lookup: CDR1 SGHRS, CDR2 YFSETQ. Trimming removed 0 bases from V and 0 bases from J, with 16 bases in between. The CDR3 sequence is 18 residues long.

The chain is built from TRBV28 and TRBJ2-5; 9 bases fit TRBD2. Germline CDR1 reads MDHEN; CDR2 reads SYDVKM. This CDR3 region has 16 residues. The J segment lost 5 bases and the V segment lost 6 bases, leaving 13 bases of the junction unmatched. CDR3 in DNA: TGTGCCAGCAGGTTGTCACCTCAAGCGGGAGGCGAGACCCAGTACTTC. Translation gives CASRLSPQAGGETQYF.

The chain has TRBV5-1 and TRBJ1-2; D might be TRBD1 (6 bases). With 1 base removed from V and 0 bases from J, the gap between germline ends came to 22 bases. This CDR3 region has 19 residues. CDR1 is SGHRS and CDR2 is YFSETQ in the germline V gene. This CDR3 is CASSLHSGGRVLSNYGYTF. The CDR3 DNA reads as TGCGCCAGCAGCTTGCATTCGGGGGGCCGGGTACTTTCTAACTATGGCTACACCTTC.

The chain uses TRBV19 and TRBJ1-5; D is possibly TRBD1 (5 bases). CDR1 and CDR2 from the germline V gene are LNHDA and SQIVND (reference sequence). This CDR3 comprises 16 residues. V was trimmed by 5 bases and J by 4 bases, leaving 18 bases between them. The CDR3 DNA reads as TGTGCCAGTAGTTGGGAGATCGGGGGAAGGAATCAGCCCCAGCATTTT. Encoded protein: CASSWEIGGRNQPQHF. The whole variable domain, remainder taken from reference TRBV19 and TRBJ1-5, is DGGITQSPKYLFRKEGQNVTLSCEQNLNHDAMYWYRQDPGQGLRLIYYSQIVNDFQKGDIAEGYSVSREKKESFPLTVTSAQKNPTAFYLCASSWEIGGRNQPQHFGDGTRLSIL.

The DNA of the CDR3 is TGCGCCAGCATGACAGGAGGAGAGACCCAGTACTTC. It codes for CASMTGGETQYF. The J gene is TRBJ2-5, the V gene TRBV10-2; D perhaps matches TRBD1 (6 bases). The CDR3 is 12 residues long. V lost 7 bases, J lost 4 bases, and 10 bases lay in between. Germline loops: CDR1 WSHSY, CDR2 SAAADI.

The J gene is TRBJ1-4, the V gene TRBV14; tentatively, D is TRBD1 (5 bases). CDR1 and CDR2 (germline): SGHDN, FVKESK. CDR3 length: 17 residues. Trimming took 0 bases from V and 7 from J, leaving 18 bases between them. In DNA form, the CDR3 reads TGTGCCAGCAGCCAAGATAGGGGCAGTTTAATTTCTGAAAAACTGTTTTTT. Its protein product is CASSQDRGSLISEKLFF.

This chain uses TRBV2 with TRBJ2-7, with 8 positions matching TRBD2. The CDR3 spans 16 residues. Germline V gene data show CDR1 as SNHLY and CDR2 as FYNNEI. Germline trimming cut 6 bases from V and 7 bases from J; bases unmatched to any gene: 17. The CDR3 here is CASRYPGGDSALEQYF. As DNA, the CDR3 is TGTGCCAGCAGGTACCCGGGGGGGGATAGCGCGTTGGAGCAGTACTTC.